What follows is one TCR beta chain and its context. Its antigen remains unknown. V gave up 7 bases and J gave up 2 bases; unmatched junction bases: 4. The CDR3 contains 14 residues. Germline loops: CDR1 LNHDA, CDR2 SQIVND (reference sequence). Replicate PCRs from sorted subsets contained around 200 ng DNA, which is 29,000 or so T cell genomes. Sequenced by immunoSEQ multiplex PCR; TCRdb stores in-frame clones only, minus some. The sample consists of hundreds of thousands of clones, 96% of them appearing once. This sample stems from a study of shared clonotypes between healthy human individuals. As defined, naive CD8 cells were CD45RO-negative and positively selected for CCR7, with terminally differentiated effector memory CD45RA+ cells excluded. The donors were adults (healthy and HIV-negative) with no recent acute infections or vaccinations. Notes on the study in general: Shared clonotypes across all four donors exceeded non-shared ones in generation probability.

The receptor comes from a young man in good health. This rearrangement joins TRBV19 to TRBJ2-3; 9 bases map to TRBD2. The sequenced sample consisted of naive CD8+ T cells sorted from blood. CDR3: CASNLAGNTDTQYF. The CDR3 bases are TGTGCCAGTAATCTAGCGGGGAACACAGATACGCAGTATTTT.